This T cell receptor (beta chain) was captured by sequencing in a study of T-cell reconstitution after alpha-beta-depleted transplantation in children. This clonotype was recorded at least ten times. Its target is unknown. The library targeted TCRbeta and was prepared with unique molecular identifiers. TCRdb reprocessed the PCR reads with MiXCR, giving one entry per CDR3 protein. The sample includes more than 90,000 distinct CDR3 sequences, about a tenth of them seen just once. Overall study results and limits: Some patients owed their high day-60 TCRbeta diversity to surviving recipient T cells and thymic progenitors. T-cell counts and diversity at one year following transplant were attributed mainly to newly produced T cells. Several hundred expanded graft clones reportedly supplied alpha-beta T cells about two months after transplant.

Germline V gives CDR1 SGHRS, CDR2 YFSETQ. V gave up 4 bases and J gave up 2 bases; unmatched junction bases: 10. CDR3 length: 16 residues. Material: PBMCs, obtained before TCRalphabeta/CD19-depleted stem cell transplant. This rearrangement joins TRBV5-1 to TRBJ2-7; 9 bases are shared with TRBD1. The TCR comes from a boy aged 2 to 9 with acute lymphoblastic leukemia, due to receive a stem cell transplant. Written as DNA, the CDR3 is TGCGCCAGCAGCATTGGCTGGGGACAGGGACCCTACGAGCAGTACTTC. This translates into CASSIGWGQGPYEQYF.